This TCR beta chain emerged from a study of blood T cells in healthy people across ages. Across the whole study: Using template switching, researchers captured about one barcoded beta molecule for each two T cells. Study outcomes and limitations: Comparison with aged donors showed that long-lived donors had more naive CD4+ cells and higher diversity.

In this sample, this clonotype turned up a few times. Its antigen remains unknown. After removal of 5 bases from V and 4 bases from J, the junction contained 10 bases not matched to a gene. The CDR3 runs 15 residues. CDR1 and CDR2 (germline): MDHEN, SYDVKM. With a J-beta primer mix and a sample-barcoded 5' primer, a second PCR ran 7 to 11 cycles. TCRdb re-called the 5' RACE reads with MiXCR, one entry per CDR3 protein. The top ten clones hold under 25% of a sample with some 700,000 distinct CDR3 sequences, roughly 43% of them seen once. This sequence was found in a woman aged 55-69 years in good health. The material sequenced was blood. This chain links TRBV28 with TRBJ2-7, with 8 bases lining up with TRBD1. The CDR3 loop reads CASSLPRGQGYEQYF. CDR3 nucleotide sequence: TGTGCCAGCAGTCTCCCCAGGGGGCAAGGATACGAGCAGTACTTC.